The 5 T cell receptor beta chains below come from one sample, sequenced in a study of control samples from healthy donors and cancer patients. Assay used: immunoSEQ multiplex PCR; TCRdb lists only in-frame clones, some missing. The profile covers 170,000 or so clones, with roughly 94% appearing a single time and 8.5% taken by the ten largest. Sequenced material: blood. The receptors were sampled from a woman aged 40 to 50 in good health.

CDR3 amino acids: CASSLTSGIRADTQYF. The CDR3 DNA follows: TGTGCCAGCAGCTTGACTAGCGGGATTCGGGCAGATACGCAGTATTTT. This chain connects TRBV5-4 to TRBJ2-3, with 10 nucleotides matching TRBD2. Germline CDR1 is SGHNT and CDR2 is YYREEE (reference sequence). V lost 1 base to trimming and J lost 4 bases; unmatched junction nucleotides: 6. This CDR3 spans 16 amino acids.

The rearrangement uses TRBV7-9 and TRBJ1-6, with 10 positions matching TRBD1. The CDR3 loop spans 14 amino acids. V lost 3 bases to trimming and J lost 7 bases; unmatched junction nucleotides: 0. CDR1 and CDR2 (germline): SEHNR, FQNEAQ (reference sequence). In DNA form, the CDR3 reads TGTGCCAGCAGCTTGGACAGGGGGAATTCACCCCTCCACTTT. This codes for CASSLDRGNSPLHF.

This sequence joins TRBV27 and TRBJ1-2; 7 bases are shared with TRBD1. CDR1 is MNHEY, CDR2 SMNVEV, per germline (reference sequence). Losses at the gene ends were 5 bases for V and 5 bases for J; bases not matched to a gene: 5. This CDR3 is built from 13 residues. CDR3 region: CASSPTGIYGYTF. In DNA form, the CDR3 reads TGTGCCAGCAGTCCGACAGGGATATATGGCTACACCTTC.

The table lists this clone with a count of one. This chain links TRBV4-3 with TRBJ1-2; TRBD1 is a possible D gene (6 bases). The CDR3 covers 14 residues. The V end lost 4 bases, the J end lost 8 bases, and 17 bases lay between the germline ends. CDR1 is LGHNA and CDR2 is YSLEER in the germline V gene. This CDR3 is CASSRGRGLGGYTF. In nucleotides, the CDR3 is TGCGCCAGCAGCCGGGGGCGGGGGTTAGGGGGCTACACCTTC.

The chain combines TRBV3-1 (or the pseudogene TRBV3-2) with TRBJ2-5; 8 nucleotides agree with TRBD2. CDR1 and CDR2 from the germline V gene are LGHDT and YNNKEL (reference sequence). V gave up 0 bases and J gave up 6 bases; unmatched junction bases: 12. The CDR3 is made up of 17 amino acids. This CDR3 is CASSQESGREVIQTQYF. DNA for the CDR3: TGTGCCAGCAGCCAAGAAAGCGGGCGGGAGGTAATTCAGACCCAGTACTTC.